This T cell receptor (beta chain) derives from a study of CD8 T cells in ankylosing spondylitis (TCRdb year 2017). Turning to the overall study: The study profiled T cell receptor beta repertoires in healthy donors and ankylosing spondylitis patients to find disease-linked TCR variants. Peripheral blood samples were taken, and synovial fluid was additionally collected from ankylosing spondylitis patients. The whole study cohort included over a hundred healthy donors and around 24 ankylosing spondylitis patients. Study-level results and caveats: Some motif variants had previously been reported in the synovial fluid and blood of reactive arthritis patients, which suggests shared mechanisms of disease initiation. Blood from ankylosing spondylitis patients appeared to be characterized by a TCR beta motif made up of under ten highly homologous amino acid variants. The disease-linked clones were reported as significantly enriched in matched synovial fluid samples from ankylosing spondylitis patients. A CD8+ phenotype was shown by the disease-linked clones, which were found at relatively low frequencies in peripheral blood.

The sequencer was an Illumina HiSeq 2500. Quantitative 5'-RACE with molecular barcodes was the method used to prepare the TCR beta libraries. As for how the authors treated the data: To identify disease-linked TCR variants, a new computational method was used, one built on a probabilistic model of VDJ rearrangement. Using fastp trimming at Q25 and MiXCR clonotype assembly, TCRdb reanalyzed the public sequencing data and kept in-frame beta chains. For every CDR3 protein sequence, its rows merge into one entry that carries the most common genes and DNA. TCRdb's processing, not the study's, gives the V and J calls here. Recorded for this sample are about 460,000 distinct CDR3 sequences; roughly 5% of them occurred a single time. Clones ranked in the top ten supply around 3.4% of the sample. The sample holds many counts of this clonotype. Its antigen is currently not known. Per-nucleotide qualities are absent, and no much larger clonotype sits a single base away.

V is reduced by 6 bases and J by 5 bases, leaving a spacing of 13 bases between them. Spanning cysteine to phenylalanine, the CDR3 consists of 14 amino acids. The entry retains the CDR3 DNA only, 42 bases that are in frame from base 1. The TCR comes from a male donor with ankylosing spondylitis. The sample was blood, either unsorted or a sorted T cell fraction (not recorded which). The chain employs TRBV12-3 or TRBV12-4 and TRBJ1-4; a tentative D call is TRBD1 (5 bases match). The CDR3 amino acid sequence is: CASRPSGPNEKLFF. At the DNA level, the sequence is TGTGCCAGCAGGCCCTCGGGACCGAATGAAAAACTGTTTTTT.